The clone carrying this T cell receptor (beta chain) was counted once. The sample is drawn from a study of shared clonotypes between healthy human individuals. At the deep level, the assay was run. Only in-frame clones appear in the TCRdb table, and some are missing; sequencing was by immunoSEQ multiplex PCR. The data contain around 1.9 million clones, 85% to 95% of them singletons. The CDR3 is 14 amino acids. The V gene lost 4 bases and the J gene lost 6 bases, with 15 bases spanning the gap. Per germline, CDR1 SGDLS and CDR2 YYNGEE. The naive CD8 subset, CD45RO-negative cells positively selected for CCR7, excluded terminally differentiated effector memory CD45RA+ cells.

Input material: naive CD8+ T cells from PBMCs. The genes are TRBV9 and TRBJ2-3; TRBD2 is a possible D gene (5 bases). The clonotype comes from a man between 18 and 35 years old in good health. Some clones in this sample may be carry-over from other donors' samples. This CDR3 reads CASSPDGVIDTQYF. DNA for the CDR3: TGTGCCAGCAGCCCCGACGGGGTCATTGATACGCAGTATTTT.